The 16 T cell receptor beta chains given below trace back to one sample, sequenced in a study of glioma-infiltrating T cells after dendritic cell vaccination. Profiled with immunoSEQ multiplex PCR; TCRdb holds only in-frame clones, not every one. The sample lists 72,000 or so clones; roughly 91% were seen once. Documented time point: after dendritic cell vaccination, including at tumor progression/relapse. Sequencing was performed on blood, taken after dendritic cell vaccination. Every receptor here comes from a human donor with glioblastoma.

The V and J genes are TRBV27 and TRBJ2-5; 8 bases are a match to TRBD1. The J call may be incorrect, as the DNA end agrees better with TRBJ2-7. CDR3 size: 14 residues. The V gene's germline CDR1 is MNHEY and CDR2 SMNVEV (reference sequence). CDR3 DNA: TGTGCCAGCAGTTCTCGGGACAGGCTATACGAGCAGTACTTC. Translated: CASSSRDRLYEQYF.

The gene calls are TRBV29-1 and TRBJ2-3; 10 bases are a match to TRBD1. The CDR3 is made up of 14 amino acids. Germline assignment: CDR1 SQVTM and CDR2 ANQGSEA. The junction had 7 bases not matched to a gene; V was cut back by 7 bases and J by 3 bases. CDR3 sequence: CSARTGGRTDTQYF. In DNA, the CDR3 is TGCAGCGCTCGGACAGGGGGTAGGACAGATACGCAGTATTTT.

The CDR3 protein is CASIKERGAYYEQYF. The CDR3 DNA reads TGTGCCAGCATTAAAGAGCGGGGGGCGTACTACGAGCAGTACTTC. This chain uses TRBV7-2 with TRBJ2-7; TRBD2 agrees at 9 bases. This CDR3 spans 15 amino acids. With 7 bases clipped from V and 3 bases from J, the junction kept 10 bases outside the gene matches. Germline assignment: CDR1 SGHTA and CDR2 FQGNSA. The full variable domain, completed using reference TRBV7-2 and TRBJ2-7, is GAGVSQSPSNKVTEKGKDVELRCDPISGHTALYWYRQSLGQGLEFLIYFQGNSAPDKSGLPSDRFSAERTGGSVSTLTIQRTQQEDSAVYLCASIKERGAYYEQYFGPGTRLTVT.

The chain combines TRBV18 with TRBJ1-5, with 8 nucleotides matching TRBD1. Losses at the gene ends were 5 bases for V and 3 bases for J; bases not matched to a gene: 6. CDR3 length: 15 residues. Per the germline V gene, CDR1 is KGHSH and CDR2 is LQKENI. The CDR3 spells CASSADRGPNQPQHF. Written as DNA, the CDR3 is TGTGCCAGCTCAGCAGACAGGGGACCCAATCAGCCCCAGCATTTT.

The V call is TRBV6-4, the J call TRBJ1-2, with no clear D. Between the trimmed V and J ends, which lost 5 bases and 0 bases, there was a span of 4 bases. This CDR3 contains 12 residues. Germline V gene sequence: CDR1 MRHNA, CDR2 SNTAGT. The CDR3 DNA reads as TGTGCCAGCAGTTCTACTAACTATGGCTACACCTTC. This sequence encodes CASSSTNYGYTF.

This clone has only a few counts. V and J are TRBV9 and TRBJ2-3; 11 bases align to TRBD2. The V gene end was trimmed by 0 bases and the J gene end by 5 bases; junction bases not matched to a gene: 5. Per germline, CDR1 SGDLS and CDR2 YYNGEE. The CDR3 extends over 16 amino acids. The CDR3 DNA reads TGTGCCAGCAGCGTAGACGTAGCGGGGGGGGGAGATACGCAGTATTTT. Translation gives CASSVDVAGGGDTQYF.

The chain recombines TRBV10-2 with TRBJ1-1; TRBD1 aligns across 7 bases. Germline V lookup: CDR1 WSHSY, CDR2 SAAADI. This CDR3 is built from 22 residues. The V gene end was trimmed by 2 bases and the J gene end by 4 bases; junction bases not matched to a gene: 28. The CDR3: CASSEPLIPQDRVGVIGTEAFF. CDR3 DNA sequence: TGCGCCAGCAGTGAGCCCCTAATCCCTCAAGACAGGGTCGGGGTAATTGGCACTGAAGCTTTCTTT.

The rearrangement uses TRBV2 and TRBJ2-2; maybe TRBD2 (6 bases). The germline V gene has CDR1 SNHLY and CDR2 FYNNEI. The CDR3 consists of 15 residues. The V gene lost 4 bases and the J gene lost 1 base, with 10 bases spanning the gap. CDR3 sequence: CASSVLRGNTGELFF. The CDR3 coding sequence is TGTGCCAGCAGTGTATTGCGGGGGAACACCGGGGAGCTGTTTTTT.

The chain has TRBV5-1 and TRBJ2-2, with 7 bases that match TRBD1. V shed 5 bases and J 2 bases; nucleotides not matched to a gene: 6. Germline V gene sequence: CDR1 SGHRS, CDR2 YFSETQ. CDR3 length: 15 residues. The CDR3 DNA is TGCGCCAGCAGGGACGGGACAGCAAACACCGGGGAGCTGTTTTTT. Translation: CASRDGTANTGELFF.

DNA for the CDR3: TGTGCCAGTAGTATCGACAGGGGGGTTAGCAATCAGCCCCAGCATTTT. It encodes CASSIDRGVSNQPQHF. This chain uses TRBV19 with TRBJ1-5, with 9 bases identical to TRBD1. Unmatched junction bases numbered 3, after V lost 3 bases and J lost 0 bases. The length of the CDR3 is 16 residues. CDR1 is LNHDA and CDR2 is SQIVND in the germline V gene (reference sequence).

The V and J genes are TRBV30 and TRBJ1-3; TRBD1 agrees at 8 bases. Unmatched junction bases numbered 4, after V lost 3 bases and J lost 3 bases. Germline assignment: CDR1 GTSNPN and CDR2 SVGIG (reference sequence). The CDR3 has 14 amino acids. In DNA form, the CDR3 reads TGTGCCTGGAGCGACAGGGGAAATGGAAACACCATATATTTT. Amino acids: CAWSDRGNGNTIYF. Together with reference TRBV30 and TRBJ1-3, the CDR3 gives the full variable domain: SQTIHQWPATLVQPVGSPLSLECTVEGTSNPNLYWYRQAAGRGLQLLFYSVGIGQISSEVPQNLSASRPQDRQFILSSKKLLLSDSGFYLCAWSDRGNGNTIYFGEGSWLTVV.

This rearrangement joins TRBV11-1 to TRBJ2-7, with a weak D call TRBD2 (6 bases). The CDR3 loop spans 16 amino acids. Trimming removed 5 bases from V and 0 bases from J, with 17 bases in between. The germline V gene encodes CDR1 SGHAT and CDR2 FQDESV (reference sequence). The CDR3 region is CASSIQWGLSSYEQYF. CDR3 nucleotides: TGTGCCAGCAGCATACAGTGGGGACTTAGCTCCTACGAGCAGTACTTC.

The J gene is TRBJ1-3, the V gene TRBV6-1, with D uncertain. The CDR3 loop spans 13 amino acids. Trimming cost V 4 bases and J 4 bases, with 8 bases left between them. CDR1 MNHNS and CDR2 SASEGT come from the germline V gene. For the CDR3, the DNA is TGTGCCAGCAGTGGGACGGGAGGAAACACCATATATTTT. Its translation is CASSGTGGNTIYF.

This chain connects TRBV11-3 to TRBJ2-7; D might be TRBD2 (6 bases). V was trimmed by 2 bases and J by 4 bases, leaving 6 bases between them. CDR3 size: 12 residues. Germline-derived CDR1 and CDR2 are SGHNT and YENEEA. CDR3 sequence: CASSLRGYEQYF. CDR3 in DNA: TGTGCCAGCAGCTTACGGGGGTACGAGCAGTACTTC.

This chain uses TRBV29-1 with TRBJ2-7; tentative D call: TRBD1 (6 bases). CDR3 length equals 12 residues. In germline, CDR1 is SQVTM, CDR2 ANQGSEA. The V gene lost 4 bases and the J gene lost 5 bases, with 12 bases spanning the gap. CDR3 sequence: CSVGDKGDEQYF. CDR3 coding DNA: TGCAGCGTTGGCGACAAGGGGGACGAGCAGTACTTC.

The V call is TRBV7-9, the J call TRBJ1-2, with D tentatively TRBD1 (5 bases). CDR1 is SEHNR and CDR2 is FQNEAQ in the germline V gene (reference sequence). V gave up 1 base and J gave up 3 bases, with 18 bases separating them. The CDR3 spans 17 residues. The CDR3 DNA follows: TGTGCCAGCAGCTTAGAGGAGGGGCGGTTACTGCACTATGGCTACACCTTC. Protein sequence: CASSLEEGRLLHYGYTF.